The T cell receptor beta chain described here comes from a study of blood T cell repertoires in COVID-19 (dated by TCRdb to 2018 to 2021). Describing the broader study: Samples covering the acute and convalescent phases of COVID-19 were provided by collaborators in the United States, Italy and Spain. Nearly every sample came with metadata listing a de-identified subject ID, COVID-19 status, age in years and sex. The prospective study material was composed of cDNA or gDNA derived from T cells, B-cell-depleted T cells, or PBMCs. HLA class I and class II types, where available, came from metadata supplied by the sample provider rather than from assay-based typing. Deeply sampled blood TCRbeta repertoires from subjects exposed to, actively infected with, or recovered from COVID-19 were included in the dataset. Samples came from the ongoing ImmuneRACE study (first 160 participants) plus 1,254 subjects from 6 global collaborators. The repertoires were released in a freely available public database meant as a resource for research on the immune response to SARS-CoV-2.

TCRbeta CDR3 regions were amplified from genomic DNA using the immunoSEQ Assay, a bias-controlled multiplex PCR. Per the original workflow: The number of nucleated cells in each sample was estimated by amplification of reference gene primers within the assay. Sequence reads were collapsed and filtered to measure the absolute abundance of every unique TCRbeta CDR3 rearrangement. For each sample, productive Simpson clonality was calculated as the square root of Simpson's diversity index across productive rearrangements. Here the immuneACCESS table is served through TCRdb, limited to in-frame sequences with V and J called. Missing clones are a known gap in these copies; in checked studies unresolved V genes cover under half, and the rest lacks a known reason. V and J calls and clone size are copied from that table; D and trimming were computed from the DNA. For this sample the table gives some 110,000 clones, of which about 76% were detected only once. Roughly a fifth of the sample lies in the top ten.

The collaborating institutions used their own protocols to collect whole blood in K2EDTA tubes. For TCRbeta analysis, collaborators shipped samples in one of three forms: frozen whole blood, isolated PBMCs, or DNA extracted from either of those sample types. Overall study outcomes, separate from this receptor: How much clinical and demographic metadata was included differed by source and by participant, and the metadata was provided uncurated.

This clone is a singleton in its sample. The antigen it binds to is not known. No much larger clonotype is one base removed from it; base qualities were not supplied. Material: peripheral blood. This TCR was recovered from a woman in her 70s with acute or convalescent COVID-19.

CDR3 region: CASSSQGKGTEAFF. The nucleotide sequence reads as follows: TGCGCCAGCAGCTCCCAGGGCAAGGGTACTGAAGCTTTCTTT. This chain is built from TRBV5-1 and TRBJ1-1; TRBD1 is a weak D gene call, 5 bases matching. The V and J ends are trimmed by 3 bases and 5 bases, leaving 14 bases between them. The germline V gene encodes CDR1 SGHRS and CDR2 YFSETQ. The CDR3 spans 14 residues, from the cysteine through the phenylalanine. The kept DNA is CDR3 alone, 42 bases in frame from the first base.